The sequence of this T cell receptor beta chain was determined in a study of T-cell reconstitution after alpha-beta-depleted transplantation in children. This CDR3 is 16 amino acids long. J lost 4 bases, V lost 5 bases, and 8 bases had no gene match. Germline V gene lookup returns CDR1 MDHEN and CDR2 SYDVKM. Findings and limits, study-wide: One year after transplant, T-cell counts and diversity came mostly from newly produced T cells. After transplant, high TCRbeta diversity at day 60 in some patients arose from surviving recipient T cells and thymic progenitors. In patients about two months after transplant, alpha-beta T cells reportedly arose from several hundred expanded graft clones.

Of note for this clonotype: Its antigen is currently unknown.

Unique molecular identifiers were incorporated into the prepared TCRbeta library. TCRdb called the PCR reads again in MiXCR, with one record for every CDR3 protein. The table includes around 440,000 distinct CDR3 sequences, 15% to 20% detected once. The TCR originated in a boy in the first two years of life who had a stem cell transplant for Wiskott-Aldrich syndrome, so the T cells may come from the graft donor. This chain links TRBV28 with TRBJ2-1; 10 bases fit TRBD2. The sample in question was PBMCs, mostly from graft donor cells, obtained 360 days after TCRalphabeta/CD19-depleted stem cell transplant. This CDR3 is CASSGTSDHHYNEQFF. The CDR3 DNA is TGTGCCAGCAGTGGGACTAGCGATCACCATTACAATGAGCAGTTCTTC.